These T cell receptor beta chains were read from a single sample in a study of cytomegalovirus exposure and HLA in healthy donors. The assay was immunoSEQ multiplex PCR, and TCRdb's table has in-frame clones only and misses some. In the table there are a few hundred thousand clones, 81% of which are singletons. The sequencing sample was made of PBMCs. These receptors originate from a woman in her sixties or seventies in good health and CMV-seropositive. Each CDR3 is given with its conserved first and last residue. The D gene is left open where the match is weak. The size entry is marked missing in some rows and otherwise reads once, few, many or a size class.

cdr3_aa: CATNEGNLASGRDEQFF
cdr3_nt: TGCGCCACCAACGAGGGGAATTTAGCTAGCGGGAGGGATGAGCAGTTCTTC
d_call: TRBD2
j_call: TRBJ2-1
cdr3_length: 17
clone_size: NA
v_call: TRBV5-1

cdr3_aa: CASSEAGQGWNTIYF
cdr3_nt: TGTGCCAGCAGTGAAGCGGGACAGGGCTGGAACACCATATATTTT
d_call: TRBD1
j_call: TRBJ1-3
cdr3_length: 15
clone_size: few
v_call: TRBV2

cdr3_aa: CASSGGLVNTGELFF
cdr3_nt: TGCGCCAGCAGCGGGGGACTAGTTAACACCGGGGAGCTGTTTTTT
d_call: TRBD2
j_call: TRBJ2-2
cdr3_length: 15
clone_size: NA
v_call: TRBV5-1

cdr3_aa: CASSLYGRGRGDTQYF
cdr3_nt: TGTGCCAGCAGCTTGTACGGGAGGGGGAGGGGAGATACGCAGTATTTT
d_call: TRBD2
j_call: TRBJ2-3
cdr3_length: 16
clone_size: few
v_call: TRBV5-4

cdr3_aa: CASSGSGQPSAEQYF
cdr3_nt: TGCGCCAGCAGCGGCTCGGGACAACCCTCAGCCGAGCAGTACTTC
d_call: NA
j_call: TRBJ2-7
cdr3_length: 15
clone_size: NA
v_call: TRBV5-1

cdr3_aa: CAISETGGGYGYTF
cdr3_nt: TGTGCCATCAGTGAGACAGGGGGAGGCTATGGCTACACCTTC
d_call: TRBD1
j_call: TRBJ1-2
cdr3_length: 14
clone_size: NA
v_call: TRBV10-3

cdr3_aa: CAISESPGLAGYEQYF
cdr3_nt: TGTGCCATCAGTGAGAGTCCCGGACTAGCGGGATACGAGCAGTACTTC
d_call: TRBD2
j_call: TRBJ2-7
cdr3_length: 16
clone_size: NA
v_call: TRBV10-3

cdr3_aa: CATRGPSNTEAFF
cdr3_nt: TGCGCCACCAGGGGGCCATCGAACACTGAAGCTTTCTTT
d_call: TRBD1
j_call: TRBJ1-1
cdr3_length: 13
clone_size: NA
v_call: TRBV5-1

cdr3_aa: CASSTGTSGRIYEQFF
cdr3_nt: TGTGCCAGCAGCACGGGAACTAGCGGGAGAATCTATGAGCAGTTCTTC
d_call: TRBD2
j_call: TRBJ2-1
cdr3_length: 16
clone_size: few
v_call: TRBV5-5

cdr3_aa: CASSLVRGLREKLFF
cdr3_nt: TGTGCCAGCAGCTTGGTAAGGGGACTTCGAGAAAAACTGTTTTTT
d_call: NA
j_call: TRBJ1-4
cdr3_length: 15
clone_size: NA
v_call: TRBV5-5

cdr3_aa: CASSLAGRTGELFF
cdr3_nt: TGTGCCAGCAGCTTGGCCGGGAGGACCGGGGAGCTGTTTTTT
d_call: TRBD2
j_call: TRBJ2-2
cdr3_length: 14
clone_size: NA
v_call: TRBV5-6

cdr3_aa: CASSEEGTFQAFF
cdr3_nt: TGTGCCAGCAGCGAAGAAGGGACATTTCAAGCTTTCTTT
d_call: NA
j_call: TRBJ1-1
cdr3_length: 13
clone_size: NA
v_call: TRBV7-9

cdr3_aa: CASRAPGNPYGYTF
cdr3_nt: TGTGCCAGCAGAGCCCCAGGGAACCCGTATGGCTACACCTTC
d_call: NA
j_call: TRBJ1-2
cdr3_length: 14
clone_size: NA
v_call: TRBV28

cdr3_aa: CASSWGSNQPQHF
cdr3_nt: TGTGCCAGCAGTTGGGGCAGCAATCAGCCCCAGCATTTT
d_call: NA
j_call: TRBJ1-5
cdr3_length: 13
clone_size: NA
v_call: TRBV28

cdr3_aa: CASRPSSGANQPQHF
cdr3_nt: TGTGCCAGCAGGCCGTCAAGCGGGGCGAATCAGCCCCAGCATTTT
d_call: NA
j_call: TRBJ1-5
cdr3_length: 15
clone_size: NA
v_call: TRBV6-5

cdr3_aa: CASSLERQKQYF
cdr3_nt: TGTGCCAGCAGTTTAGAGAGACAGAAGCAGTACTTC
d_call: NA
j_call: TRBJ2-7
cdr3_length: 12
clone_size: NA
v_call: TRBV28

cdr3_aa: CASDRGGNQPQHF
cdr3_nt: TGTGCCAGCGACCGTGGCGGGAATCAGCCCCAGCATTTT
d_call: NA
j_call: TRBJ1-5
cdr3_length: 13
clone_size: NA
v_call: TRBV6-4

cdr3_aa: CASSLAGGGGNTEAFF
cdr3_nt: TGTGCCAGCAGCTTAGCGGGCGGGGGGGGTAACACTGAAGCTTTCTTT
d_call: NA
j_call: TRBJ1-1
cdr3_length: 16
clone_size: NA
v_call: TRBV7-9

cdr3_aa: CASGLGTGGLNTEAFF
cdr3_nt: TGTGCTAGTGGTTTGGGGACAGGAGGCCTGAACACTGAAGCTTTCTTT
d_call: TRBD1
j_call: TRBJ1-1
cdr3_length: 16
clone_size: many
v_call: TRBV12-5

cdr3_aa: CASTEGTSGSYEQYF
cdr3_nt: TGTGCCAGCACCGAAGGGACTAGCGGGAGCTACGAGCAGTACTTC
d_call: TRBD2
j_call: TRBJ2-7
cdr3_length: 15
clone_size: few
v_call: TRBV2

cdr3_aa: CASTKEGLSTDTQYF
cdr3_nt: TGTGCCAGCACCAAAGAGGGACTTAGCACAGATACGCAGTATTTT
d_call: NA
j_call: TRBJ2-3
cdr3_length: 15
clone_size: NA
v_call: TRBV6-4

cdr3_aa: CASKQGPSLGYTF
cdr3_nt: TGTGCCAGTAAACAGGGCCCCTCGCTTGGCTACACCTTC
d_call: NA
j_call: TRBJ1-2
cdr3_length: 13
clone_size: NA
v_call: TRBV6-5

cdr3_aa: CASSDRETFIEQYF
cdr3_nt: TGCGCCAGCAGTGATCGCGAGACATTCATCGAGCAGTACTTC
d_call: NA
j_call: TRBJ2-7
cdr3_length: 14
clone_size: once
v_call: TRBV10-2

cdr3_aa: CASSLGDTEAFF
cdr3_nt: TGTGCCAGCAGCTTAGGTGACACCGAAGCTTTCTTT
d_call: NA
j_call: TRBJ1-1
cdr3_length: 12
clone_size: once
v_call: TRBV11-3

cdr3_aa: CASSREDEQFF
cdr3_nt: TGTGCCAGCAGCAGGGAGGATGAGCAGTTCTTC
d_call: NA
j_call: TRBJ2-1
cdr3_length: 11
clone_size: NA
v_call: TRBV5-4

cdr3_aa: CASSFGAPEAFF
cdr3_nt: TGTGCCAGCAGCTTTGGGGCCCCTGAAGCTTTCTTT
d_call: NA
j_call: TRBJ1-1
cdr3_length: 12
clone_size: once
v_call: TRBV11-1

cdr3_aa: CSVAAGTSNSPLHF
cdr3_nt: TGCAGCGTTGCCGCCGGGACAAGCAATTCACCCCTCCACTTT
d_call: NA
j_call: TRBJ1-6
cdr3_length: 14
clone_size: NA
v_call: TRBV29-1

cdr3_aa: CASSLGTSGINEQYF
cdr3_nt: TGCGCCAGCAGCTTAGGGACTAGCGGGATCAACGAGCAGTACTTC
d_call: TRBD2
j_call: TRBJ2-7
cdr3_length: 15
clone_size: NA
v_call: TRBV5-1

cdr3_aa: CASGLPQREGDNEQFF
cdr3_nt: TGTGCTAGTGGTTTGCCCCAGCGGGAGGGGGACAATGAGCAGTTCTTC
d_call: TRBD2
j_call: TRBJ2-1
cdr3_length: 16
clone_size: NA
v_call: TRBV12-5